The text below deals with one TCR beta chain. What it binds is unknown. In each case, RNA was isolated and then reverse transcribed into cDNA as the sequencing template. Using immunoSEQ multiplex PCR, the repertoire was profiled, and TCRdb retains in-frame clones only, with some absent. The sample records under 250,000 clones, roughly 50% being singletons. Isolation of CD4+ and CD8+ T cells from PBMCs was achieved by sorting. Trimming pared 0 bases from V and 1 base from J, leaving 5 bases between. This CDR3 is 14 amino acids long. The data were taken from a study of CD8+ T cells in alopecia areata. Study-wide results and caveats: Across lesional scalp, and particularly alopecia totalis/universalis, clonality surpassed that of normal scalp.

This rearrangement joins TRBV23-1 to TRBJ2-3; no clear D gene. TRBV23-1 is an open reading frame whose function is uncertain. What was sequenced was CD8+ T cells sorted from blood. The TCR was taken from a human donor in good health. Here the CDR3 reads CASSQSTRTDTQYF. Here the CDR3 DNA reads TGCGCCAGCAGTCAATCGACCCGCACAGATACGCAGTATTTT.